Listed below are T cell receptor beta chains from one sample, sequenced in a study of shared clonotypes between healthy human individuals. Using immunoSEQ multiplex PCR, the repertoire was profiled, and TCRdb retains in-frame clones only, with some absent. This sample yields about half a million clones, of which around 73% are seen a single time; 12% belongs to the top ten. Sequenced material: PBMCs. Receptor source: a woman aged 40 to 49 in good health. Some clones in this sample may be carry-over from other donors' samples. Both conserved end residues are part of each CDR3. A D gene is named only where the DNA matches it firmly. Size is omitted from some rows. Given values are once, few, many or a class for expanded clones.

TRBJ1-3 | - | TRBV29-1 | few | TGCAGCGTTGAAGCGGCGGGTAACACCATATATTTT | CSVEAAGNTIYF
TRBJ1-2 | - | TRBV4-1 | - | TGCGCCAGCAGCCAAGATCACAACTATGGCTACACCTTC | CASSQDHNYGYTF
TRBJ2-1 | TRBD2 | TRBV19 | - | TGTGCCAGCCGGACTAGCGGGAGGGATGAGCAGTTCTTC | CASRTSGRDEQFF
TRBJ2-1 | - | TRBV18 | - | TGTGCCAGCTCACCGCAAGGACAGTCCTACAATGAGCAGTTCTTC | CASSPQGQSYNEQFF
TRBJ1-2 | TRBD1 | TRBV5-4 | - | TGTGCCAGCAGCTTGTCTGTGAGCGGGACAGGGGATGGCTACACCTTC | CASSLSVSGTGDGYTF
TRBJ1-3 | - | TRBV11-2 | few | TGTGCCAGCAGCTTGTATGCTGGAAACACCATATATTTT | CASSLYAGNTIYF
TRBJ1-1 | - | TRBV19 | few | TGTGCCAGTAGTCGGCGACAGGAGAACACTGAAGCTTTCTTT | CASSRRQENTEAFF
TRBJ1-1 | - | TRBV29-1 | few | TGCAGCGTTGCATACAGGGCGGGAGGAGCTTTCTTT | CSVAYRAGGAFF
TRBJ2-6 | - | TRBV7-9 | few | TGTGCCAGCAGCCCATACCGGACAGACTCCTCTGGGGCCAACGTCCTGACTTTC | CASSPYRTDSSGANVLTF
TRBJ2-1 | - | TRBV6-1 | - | TGTGAATGGACCGTCAATGAGCAGTTCTTC | CEWTVNEQFF